This passage covers 14 T cell receptor beta chains from one sample sequenced in a study of blood T cell repertoires in COVID-19. Some clones are missing from TCRdb's copy, which holds only in-frame ones; the method was immunoSEQ multiplex PCR. The sample contains 70,000 or so clones, 88% of which appear only once. Sequences were obtained from peripheral blood. These receptors came from a human donor in a cohort sampled during active COVID-19.

The sample holds a few counts of this clone. This chain's CDR3 is CASSFTGGDTEAFF. CDR3 nucleotides: TGTGCCAGCAGCTTCACGGGGGGGGACACTGAAGCTTTCTTT. The chain links TRBV11-1 to TRBJ1-1; D is possibly TRBD1 (5 bases). Trimming left V 3 bases short and J 3 bases short, with 11 bases between. Germline CDR1 reads SGHAT; CDR2 reads FQDESV (reference sequence). The CDR3 runs 14 residues.

The chain carries TRBV11-2 and TRBJ1-1; 8 positions agree with TRBD1. Germline CDR1 is SGHAT and CDR2 is FQNNGV. V gave up 0 bases and J gave up 1 base; unmatched junction bases: 4. The CDR3 loop spans 16 amino acids. The CDR3 DNA sequence: TGTGCCAGCAGCTTAGACAGGGGGCGGGGGAACACTGAAGCTTTCTTT. Translating it yields CASSLDRGRGNTEAFF.

The chain is built from TRBV3-1 (or the pseudogene TRBV3-2) and TRBJ2-7; the match to TRBD2 covers 9 bases. The germline gives CDR1 LGHDT, CDR2 YNNKEL (reference sequence). The CDR3 sequence is 17 residues long. The trim removed 0 bases at V and 5 bases at J, leaving 11 bases unmatched. CDR3 bases: TGTGCCAGCAGCCAAGATTGGGGGGCGGGAGGGCCCGACGAGCAGTACTTC. It yields the protein CASSQDWGAGGPDEQYF.

This sequence joins TRBV7-8 and TRBJ2-3; 11 bases fit TRBD2. Germline V gene sequence: CDR1 SGHVS, CDR2 FQNEAQ. J gave up 6 bases and V 4 bases, and 12 bases lay outside the gene matches. The CDR3 spans 17 residues. For the CDR3, the DNA is TGTGCCAGCAGCTCATACATTAGCGGGAGGGCCGTGGATACGCAGTATTTT. It encodes CASSSYISGRAVDTQYF.

This chain links TRBV6-1 with TRBJ2-6, with D perhaps matching TRBD1 (6 bases). Germline values: CDR1 MNHNS, CDR2 SASEGT. The CDR3 spans 16 residues. V was clipped by 3 bases and J by 0 bases, with 9 bases between them. CDR3 bases: TGTGCCAGCAGTGACAGGGGCCTCTCTGGGGCCAACGTCCTGACTTTC. Protein product: CASSDRGLSGANVLTF.

CDR3 coding DNA: TGTGCCAGCAGCTTAGGCGGCAGGGGGCACGGAAACATTCAGTACTTC. Its protein product is CASSLGGRGHGNIQYF. The chain uses TRBV13 and TRBJ2-4, with 8 bases fitting TRBD1. This CDR3 has 16 residues. From germline, CDR1 is PRHDT and CDR2 FYEKMQ (reference sequence). V was pared by 0 bases and J by 6 bases, with 7 bases of the junction left unmatched.

This clone has only one observation. The chain carries TRBV6-2 or TRBV6-3 and TRBJ2-1; TRBD2 matches 8 bases. The germline gives CDR1 MNHEY, CDR2 SVGEGT. CDR3 length: 15 amino acids. Unmatched junction bases numbered 5, after V lost 3 bases and J lost 4 bases. CDR3 residues: CASSYASGLYNEQFF. In nucleotides, the CDR3 is TGTGCCAGCAGTTATGCTAGCGGGTTATACAATGAGCAGTTCTTC.

The gene calls are TRBV6-5 and TRBJ2-3; 10 bases agree with TRBD2. CDR1 and CDR2 from the germline V gene are MNHEY and SVGAGI. This CDR3 comprises 15 residues. J gave up 2 bases and V 6 bases, and 5 bases lay outside the gene matches. Here the CDR3 reads CASSLTSGYTDTQYF. The CDR3 nucleotides are TGTGCCAGCAGCCTGACTAGCGGGTACACAGATACGCAGTATTTT.

The chain carries TRBV7-2 and TRBJ2-1; the D gene is possibly TRBD2 (5 bases). The V gene lost 0 bases and the J gene lost 6 bases, with 6 bases spanning the gap. The CDR3 has 13 residues. Germline loops: CDR1 SGHTA, CDR2 FQGNSA. The CDR3 DNA sequence: TGTGCCAGCAGCTTAGCGACTATCAATGAGCAGTTCTTC. Residues: CASSLATINEQFF. The entire variable domain, with the rest obtained from reference TRBV7-2 and TRBJ2-1, is as follows: GAGVSQSPSNKVTEKGKDVELRCDPISGHTALYWYRQSLGQGLEFLIYFQGNSAPDKSGLPSDRFSAERTGGSVSTLTIQRTQQEDSAVYLCASSLATINEQFFGPGTRLTVL.

This rearrangement joins TRBV28 to TRBJ1-1; D is perhaps TRBD1 (6 bases). The germline V gene has CDR1 MDHEN and CDR2 SYDVKM. V shed 5 bases and J shed 1 base, with 14 bases lying between them. The CDR3 totals 15 residues. CDR3 amino acids: CASSPTDSWNTEAFF. CDR3 coding DNA: TGTGCCAGCAGTCCTACGGACAGCTGGAACACTGAAGCTTTCTTT.

The chain is built from TRBV27 and TRBJ2-3, with 7 bases fitting TRBD2. V lost 3 bases to trimming and J lost 12 bases; unmatched junction nucleotides: 6. The CDR3 runs to 12 residues. The V gene's germline CDR1 is MNHEY and CDR2 SMNVEV (reference sequence). CDR3: CASSFGGSAQYF. The CDR3, as DNA: TGTGCCAGCAGTTTCGGCGGGAGCGCTCAGTATTTT.

Only a few counts were recorded for this clone. This rearrangement joins TRBV5-8 to TRBJ2-7, with TRBD2 matching 10 bases. Germline trimming cut 0 bases from V and 2 bases from J; bases unmatched to any gene: 5. Germline V gene lookup returns CDR1 SGHTS and CDR2 YDEGEE. The CDR3 runs to 16 residues. The CDR3 sequence is CASSLGTSGAAYEQYV. CDR3 coding DNA: TGTGCCAGCAGCTTGGGGACTAGCGGAGCCGCCTACGAGCAGTACGTC.

The chain employs TRBV30 and TRBJ2-7; 7 bases line up with TRBD1. The length of the CDR3 is 11 residues. Germline CDR1 is GTSNPN and CDR2 is SVGIG (reference sequence). The trim removed 2 bases at V and 9 bases at J, leaving 4 bases unmatched. The CDR3 DNA sequence: TGTGCCTGGAGTACGGGACAGTTGCAGTACGTC. It codes for CAWSTGQLQYV.

This chain uses TRBV11-2 with TRBJ2-1; maybe TRBD1 (5 bases). The germline V gene has CDR1 SGHAT and CDR2 FQNNGV. Deletions cut 2 bases from V and 10 bases from J, with 12 bases between. There are 13 residues in the CDR3. Here the CDR3 DNA reads TGTGCCAGCAGCTTACTCCAGGGTTCGGAGCAGTTCTTC. This translates into CASSLLQGSEQFF.